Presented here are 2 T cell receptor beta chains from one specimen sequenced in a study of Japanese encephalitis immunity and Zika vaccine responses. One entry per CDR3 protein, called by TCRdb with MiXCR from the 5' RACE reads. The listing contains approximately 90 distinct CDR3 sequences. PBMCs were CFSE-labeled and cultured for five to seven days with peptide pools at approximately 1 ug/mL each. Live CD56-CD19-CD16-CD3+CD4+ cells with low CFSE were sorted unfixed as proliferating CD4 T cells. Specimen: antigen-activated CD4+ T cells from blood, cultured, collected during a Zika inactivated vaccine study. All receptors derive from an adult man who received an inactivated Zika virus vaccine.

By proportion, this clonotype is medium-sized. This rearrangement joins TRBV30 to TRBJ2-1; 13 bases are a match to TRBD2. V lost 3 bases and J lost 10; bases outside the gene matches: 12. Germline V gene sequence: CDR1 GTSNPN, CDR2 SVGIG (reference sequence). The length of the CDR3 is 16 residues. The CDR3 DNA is TGTGCCTGGAGCGCTCCGGGACTAGCGGGAATTGGGGAGCAGTTCTTC. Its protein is CAWSAPGLAGIGEQFF.

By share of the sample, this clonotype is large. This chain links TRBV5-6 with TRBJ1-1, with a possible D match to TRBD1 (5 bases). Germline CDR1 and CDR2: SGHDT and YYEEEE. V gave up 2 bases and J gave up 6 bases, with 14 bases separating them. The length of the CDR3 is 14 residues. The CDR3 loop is CASSFEGINAEAFF. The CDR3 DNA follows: TGTGCCAGCAGCTTCGAGGGGATAAACGCTGAAGCTTTCTTT.